The 12 T cell receptor beta chains reported below all come from one sample, sequenced in a study of blood T cell repertoires in COVID-19. Data came from immunoSEQ multiplex PCR; TCRdb stores just in-frame clones and leaves some out. Seen here are tens of thousands of clones, 88% observed once, and the top ten hold 19%. Sequenced material: peripheral blood. Receptor source: a man aged 70-80 years with acute or convalescent COVID-19.

The chain uses TRBV7-2 and TRBJ2-7, with D perhaps TRBD2 (5 bases). The CDR3 runs 15 residues. Trimming removed 1 base from V and 3 bases from J, with 13 bases in between. Germline CDR1 SGHTA, CDR2 FQGNSA. This CDR3 is CASSLGLDGLYEQYF. CDR3 coding DNA: TGTGCCAGCAGCTTAGGTCTGGATGGACTCTACGAGCAGTACTTC.

The J gene is TRBJ2-1, the V gene TRBV5-1, with 7 bases matching TRBD1. CDR3 length: 15 amino acids. CDR1 SGHRS and CDR2 YFSETQ come from the germline V gene. The junction had 2 bases not matched to a gene; V was cut back by 0 bases and J by 2 bases. The chain's CDR3 is CASSLEQGAYNEQFF. CDR3 nucleotides: TGCGCCAGCAGCTTGGAGCAGGGGGCCTACAATGAGCAGTTCTTC.

The CDR3 loop reads CASSLTAGASYGYTF. In DNA, the CDR3 is TGTGCCAGCAGCTTAACGGCAGGGGCAAGCTATGGCTACACCTTC. This chain joins TRBV7-3 and TRBJ1-2, with a possible D match to TRBD1 (6 bases). CDR1 and CDR2 (germline): SGHTA, FQGTGA. V shed 0 bases and J shed 4 bases, with 12 bases lying between them. The CDR3 loop spans 15 amino acids.

The J gene is TRBJ1-4, the V gene TRBV3-1 (or the pseudogene TRBV3-2); D is unclear. V dropped 4 bases and J dropped 8 bases, with 14 bases sitting between them. CDR1 is LGHDT, CDR2 YNNKEL, per germline (reference sequence). CDR3 size: 14 residues. The CDR3: CASSRWASEEKLFF. In DNA, the CDR3 is TGTGCCAGCAGCCGGTGGGCGAGTGAGGAAAAACTGTTTTTT.

About this clone: A read error is possible here, since a much larger clone lies one base away. Different DNA sequences within this sample yield the same CDR3. The chain is built from TRBV9 and TRBJ2-5, with 9 bases matching TRBD2. The CDR3 is 15 residues long. Per germline, CDR1 SGDLS and CDR2 YYNGEE. The DNA for the CDR3 is TGCGCCCCCAGCGGCGGGGGGGGGCCCCAAGAGACCCAGTACTTC. Translated, it gives CAPSGGGGPQETQYF.

This sequence joins TRBV5-4 and TRBJ1-5, with TRBD1 matching 10 bases. CDR3 size: 16 residues. Germline V gene data show CDR1 as SGHNT and CDR2 as YYREEE (reference sequence). Trimming took 2 bases from V and 4 from J; bases not matched to a gene: 6. This chain's CDR3 is CASSFMGQGTNQPQHF. The CDR3 DNA is TGTGCCAGCAGCTTCATGGGACAGGGGACGAATCAGCCCCAGCATTTT.

The DNA for the CDR3 is TGTGCCAGCACGGGGGACAGGGGAATCGATGAGCAGTTCTTC. Its translation: CASTGDRGIDEQFF. The chain employs TRBV6-5 and TRBJ2-1; 10 bases fit TRBD1. The CDR3 covers 14 residues. Germline V gene sequence: CDR1 MNHEY, CDR2 SVGAGI. J lost 8 bases, V lost 7 bases, and 8 bases had no gene match.

V is TRBV18 and J is TRBJ2-7; 12 positions match TRBD1. Trimming took 1 base from V and 0 from J; bases not matched to a gene: 1. CDR1 and CDR2 from the germline V gene are KGHSH and LQKENI. The CDR3 has 16 amino acids. The CDR3 loop reads CASSPQGQGASYEQYF. Here the CDR3 DNA reads TGTGCCAGCTCACCACAGGGACAGGGGGCCTCCTACGAGCAGTACTTC.

The chain recombines TRBV4-2 with TRBJ2-1, with D possibly being TRBD2 (6 bases). The CDR3 is 15 residues long. Germline loops: CDR1 LGHNA, CDR2 YNFKEQ. The V gene lost 0 bases and the J gene lost 5 bases, with 11 bases spanning the gap. The CDR3 DNA is TGTGCCAGCAGCCAAGAGGGGGGATCGAACAATGAGCAGTTCTTC. This translates into CASSQEGGSNNEQFF.

This chain links TRBV2 with TRBJ2-7; the match to TRBD2 covers 7 bases. This CDR3 has 13 residues. Germline assignment: CDR1 SNHLY and CDR2 FYNNEI. Trimming removed 7 bases from V and 3 bases from J; junction bases left unmatched: 6. DNA for the CDR3: TGTGCCAGCAAGGGACTACCGGGCTACGAGCAGTACTTC. The encoded protein is CASKGLPGYEQYF.

This rearrangement joins TRBV7-2 to TRBJ1-1, with 8 positions matching TRBD1. Germline V gene lookup returns CDR1 SGHTA and CDR2 FQGNSA. With 1 base clipped from V and 8 bases from J, the junction kept 9 bases outside the gene matches. The CDR3 runs 15 residues. The CDR3 here is CASSLVRTGQGEAFF. The DNA of the CDR3 is TGTGCCAGCAGCTTAGTAAGGACAGGGCAAGGAGAAGCTTTCTTT.

V gene TRBV29-1 combines with J gene TRBJ1-2, with 9 bases that match TRBD1. This CDR3 spans 16 amino acids. V was pared by 3 bases and J by 8 bases, with 16 bases of the junction left unmatched. The V gene's germline CDR1 is SQVTM and CDR2 ANQGSEA. For the CDR3, the DNA is TGCAGCGTTGAGCACCGGGACAGGGTGGTTAGCCGCGGCTACACCTTC. The encoded protein is CSVEHRDRVVSRGYTF.